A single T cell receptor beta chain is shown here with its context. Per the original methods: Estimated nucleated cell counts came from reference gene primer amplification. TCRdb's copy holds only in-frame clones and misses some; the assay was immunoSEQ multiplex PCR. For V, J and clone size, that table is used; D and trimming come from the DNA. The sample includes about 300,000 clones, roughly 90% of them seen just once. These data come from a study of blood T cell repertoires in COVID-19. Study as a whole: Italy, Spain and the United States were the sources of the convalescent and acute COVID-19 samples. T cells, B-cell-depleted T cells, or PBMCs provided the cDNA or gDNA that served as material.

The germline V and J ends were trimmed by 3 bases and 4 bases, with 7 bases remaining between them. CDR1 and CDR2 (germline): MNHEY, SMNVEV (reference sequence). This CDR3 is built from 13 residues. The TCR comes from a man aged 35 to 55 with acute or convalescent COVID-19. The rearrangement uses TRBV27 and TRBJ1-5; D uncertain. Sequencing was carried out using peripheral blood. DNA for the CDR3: TGTGCCAGCAGTTTTGGGAGGAATCAGCCCCAGCATTTT. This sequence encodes CASSFGRNQPQHF.